Following are 7 T cell receptor beta chains from one sample sequenced in a study of T cells after posttransplantation cyclophosphamide. Sampled 1 year posttransplant, controls received myeloablative marrow transplants, methotrexate and a calcineurin inhibitor. TCRdb keeps only in-frame clones here, not all; method: immunoSEQ multiplex PCR. The data show roughly 21,000 clones, 70% to 90% seen once. The sample consisted of PBMCs, taken about 400 days after allogeneic stem cell transplant with calcineurin inhibitor and methotrexate. These receptors were obtained from a female patient under 45 who received an allogeneic stem cell transplant from an unrelated donor, was CMV-positive, and had acute and chronic GVHD. Some of the T cells may derive from the graft donor.

This chain uses TRBV10-3 with TRBJ1-4, with D possibly matching TRBD1 (6 bases). Trimming took off 11 bases at V and 4 bases at J, with 14 bases between the two ends. CDR1 and CDR2 from the germline V gene are ENHRY and SYGVKD. CDR3 size: 13 residues. The CDR3 coding sequence is TGTGCCGTAGCACAGGGAAATAATGAAAAACTGTTTTTT. It yields the protein CAVAQGNNEKLFF.

This sequence joins TRBV19 and TRBJ1-2, with D perhaps TRBD1 (6 bases). CDR3 length: 14 amino acids. From germline, CDR1 is LNHDA and CDR2 SQIVND (reference sequence). The V end lost 6 bases, the J end lost 2 bases, and 13 bases lay between the germline ends. CDR3 coding DNA: TGTGCCAGTAGCCGACTAACAGGGAACTATGGCTACACCTTC. As protein: CASSRLTGNYGYTF. The full variable domain, its missing parts supplied by reference TRBV19 and TRBJ1-2, is DGGITQSPKYLFRKEGQNVTLSCEQNLNHDAMYWYRQDPGQGLRLIYYSQIVNDFQKGDIAEGYSVSREKKESFPLTVTSAQKNPTAFYLCASSRLTGNYGYTFGSGTRLTVV.

This rearrangement joins TRBV5-6 to TRBJ2-2; D is unclear. Between the trimmed V and J ends, which lost 4 bases and 1 base, there was a span of 5 bases. CDR3 length: 13 amino acids. The germline gives CDR1 SGHDT, CDR2 YYEEEE. In DNA, the CDR3 is TGTGCCAGCAGCCCCATGAACACCGGGGAGCTGTTTTTT. Its protein is CASSPMNTGELFF.

The rearrangement links TRBV7-3 to TRBJ2-7, with D maybe TRBD2 (6 bases). V was pared by 5 bases and J by 2 bases, with 13 bases between. The germline V gene encodes CDR1 SGHTA and CDR2 FQGTGA. This CDR3 has 14 amino acids. This CDR3 is CASSPGSSPYEQYF. The CDR3 nucleotides are TGTGCCAGCAGCCCCGGGAGTAGTCCCTACGAGCAGTACTTC.

The rearrangement uses TRBV7-9 and TRBJ2-3; TRBD2 aligns across 7 bases. V lost 1 base to trimming and J lost 0 bases; unmatched junction nucleotides: 13. The germline V gene has CDR1 SEHNR and CDR2 FQNEAQ (reference sequence). The CDR3 runs 19 residues. CDR3 region: CASSLGRIGLADSTDTQYF. As DNA, the CDR3 is TGTGCCAGCAGCTTAGGGCGGATCGGGCTAGCGGACAGCACAGATACGCAGTATTTT.

This sequence joins TRBV5-1 and TRBJ2-5; TRBD2 aligns across 9 bases. In germline, CDR1 is SGHRS, CDR2 YFSETQ. This CDR3 spans 15 amino acids. The junction had 5 bases not matched to a gene; V was cut back by 0 bases and J by 5 bases. DNA of the CDR3: TGCGCCAGCAGCTTGGAAGCGGGGGGATGGGAGACCCAGTACTTC. It translates to CASSLEAGGWETQYF.

Turning to this clone: The junction departs from germline at one end; a sequencing error may be responsible. This rearrangement joins TRBV9 to TRBJ2-3; the D is unclear. Per germline, CDR1 SGDLS and CDR2 YYNGEE. The length of the CDR3 is 13 residues. The chain's CDR3 is CARSVSSTDTQYF. The CDR3 region has the DNA TGTGCCAGGAGCGTATCTAGCACAGATACGCAGTATTTT.